This entry lists 14 T cell receptor beta chains sequenced from one sample in a study of a mutant IDH1 vaccine in newly diagnosed glioma. Sequencing was performed with immunoSEQ multiplex PCR; in TCRdb, only in-frame clones are kept and a portion is missing. Found here are some 33,000 clones, around 73% of them singletons; the top ten hold around 11%. Time point meaning: week 35, safety follow-up. One vaccine dose held 300 ug of mutant IDH1 20-mer peptide and came with topical imiquimod. No cognate antigen is known for these TCRs. The sample was PBMCs, taken from a glioma patient whose treatment included an IDH1 peptide vaccine. The receptors were gathered from a middle-aged woman with glioma.

This chain uses TRBV4-1 with TRBJ2-5; D unclear. Germline V lookup: CDR1 MGHRA, CDR2 YSYEKL. Trimming shortened V by 3 bases and J by 5 bases, and 16 bases separated the two germline ends. This CDR3 has 15 amino acids. The DNA of the CDR3 is TGCGCCAGCAGCCACCTGTTCTCCAGTTCCGAGACCCAGTACTTC. Translated, it gives CASSHLFSSSETQYF.

This chain uses TRBV9 with TRBJ1-4; D unclear. Trimming took 3 bases from V and 0 from J, leaving 9 bases between them. CDR1 SGDLS and CDR2 YYNGEE come from the germline V gene. The CDR3 has 15 amino acids. The CDR3 here is CASSAMGATNEKLFF. The CDR3 coding sequence is TGTGCCAGCAGCGCCATGGGCGCAACTAATGAAAAACTGTTTTTT. Combining the CDR3 with reference TRBV9 and TRBJ1-4 gives the whole variable domain DSGVTQTPKHLITATGQRVTLRCSPRSGDLSVYWYQQSLDQGLQFLIQYYNGEERAKGNILERFSAQQFPDLHSELNLSSLELGDSALYFCASSAMGATNEKLFFGSGTQLSVL.

V is TRBV19 and J is TRBJ2-3; 8 bases agree with TRBD2. The CDR3 runs 14 residues. The V gene's germline CDR1 is LNHDA and CDR2 SQIVND (reference sequence). V trimming: 8 bases; J trimming: 8 bases; junction bases outside the gene matches: 12. CDR3 region: CASDPGRGRSTQYF. For the CDR3, the DNA is TGTGCCAGTGATCCGGGACGCGGGAGGAGTACGCAGTATTTT.

V is TRBV6-4 and J is TRBJ2-1; 13 nucleotides line up with TRBD2. V lost 5 bases, J lost 4 bases, and 5 bases stayed unmatched. CDR3 length equals 16 residues. CDR1 MRHNA and CDR2 SNTAGT come from the germline V gene. The CDR3 DNA reads as TGTGCCAGCAGTAGGACTAGCGGGGGACCATACAATGAGCAGTTCTTC. The encoded protein is CASSRTSGGPYNEQFF.

J is TRBJ1-6 and V is TRBV10-3; possibly TRBD1 for D (6 bases). Trimming removed 2 bases at V and 9 bases at J, with 17 bases between. Looked up from germline, CDR1 is ENHRY and CDR2 is SYGVKD. The CDR3 covers 16 residues. The CDR3 sequence is CAISEPGALGGSPLHF. The CDR3 nucleotides are TGTGCCATCAGTGAGCCGGGGGCCCTGGGGGGTTCACCCCTCCACTTT.

Here the CDR3 reads CASSRTATNEKLFF. The DNA for the CDR3 is TGTGCCAGTAGTAGAACAGCAACTAATGAAAAACTGTTTTTT. The chain has TRBV19 and TRBJ1-4, with D hard to call. Germline V gene data show CDR1 as LNHDA and CDR2 as SQIVND (reference sequence). There are 14 residues in the CDR3. V was cut by 4 bases and J by 0 bases, with 6 bases left in between.

This clone was recorded once. This chain joins TRBV5-6 and TRBJ2-3; D ambiguous. The CDR3 runs 14 residues. The V end was cut by 2 bases, the J end by 2 bases, with 9 bases between. Germline values: CDR1 SGHDT, CDR2 YYEEEE. CDR3: CASSFLSPTDTQYF. For the CDR3, the DNA is TGTGCCAGCAGCTTCCTTTCCCCCACAGATACGCAGTATTTT.

This clone was seen once. The J gene is TRBJ1-5, the V gene TRBV11-2; tentative D call: TRBD1 (6 bases). CDR1 is SGHAT, CDR2 FQNNGV, per germline. V was trimmed by 5 bases and J by 7 bases, leaving 15 bases between them. The CDR3 has 14 residues. The DNA for the CDR3 is TGTGCCAGCAGCCCTTCAGGGGCCTCGCAGCCCCAGCATTTT. Translating it yields CASSPSGASQPQHF.

This clone was seen more than once but under ten times. This chain connects TRBV14 to TRBJ1-6; D unresolved. The V end lost 2 bases, the J end lost 5 bases, and 13 bases lay between the germline ends. The CDR3 has 16 residues. Germline V gene sequence: CDR1 SGHDN, CDR2 FVKESK. The CDR3 region is CASSQLWGRDNSPLHF. The CDR3 nucleotides read TGTGCCAGCAGCCAACTTTGGGGAAGGGATAATTCACCCCTCCACTTT.

The rearrangement joins TRBV15 to TRBJ2-1; 9 bases are a match to TRBD1. Losses at the gene ends were 5 bases for V and 14 bases for J; bases not matched to a gene: 7. Germline assignment: CDR1 LNHNV and CDR2 YYDKDF (reference sequence). The CDR3 is made up of 12 amino acids. The CDR3 loop is CATSPGTGSEFF. The CDR3 nucleotides are TGTGCCACCAGCCCCGGGACAGGGTCCGAGTTCTTC.

The CDR3 DNA follows: TGCGCCAGCAGCTTTCGGACAGGGGGAGGCACTGAAGCTTTCTTT. It yields the protein CASSFRTGGGTEAFF. This chain links TRBV5-1 with TRBJ1-1; 10 nucleotides match TRBD1. Trimming cost V 2 bases and J 4 bases; bases outside gene matches: 5. Germline V gene sequence: CDR1 SGHRS, CDR2 YFSETQ. The CDR3 is made up of 15 amino acids.

This clone was observed a few times. The junction departs from germline at one end; a sequencing error may be responsible. The chain couples TRBV11-2 to TRBJ2-2; D is possibly TRBD1 or TRBD2 (5 bases each). This CDR3 is 14 amino acids long. Germline V gene sequence: CDR1 SGHAT, CDR2 FQNNGV. The CDR3 reads CASSLGSSAGGLFF. In DNA form, the CDR3 reads TGTGCCAGCAGCTTAGGGTCCTCTGCTGGGGGGCTGTTTTTT. Full variable domain (remainder filled in from reference TRBV11-2 and TRBJ2-2): EAGVAQSPRYKIIEKRQSVAFWCNPISGHATLYWYQQILGQGPKLLIQFQNNGVVDDSQLPKDRFSAERLKGVDSTLKIQPAKLEDSAVYLCASSLGSSAGGLFFGEGSRLTVL.

The chain employs TRBV10-1 and TRBJ2-3; no reliable D call. CDR3 length equals 15 residues. Trimming removed 4 bases at V and 0 bases at J, with 11 bases between. Germline loops: CDR1 WNHNN, CDR2 SYGVQD (reference sequence). Here the CDR3 reads CASSVGITSTDTQYF. The CDR3 nucleotides read TGCGCCAGCAGTGTAGGGATTACTAGCACAGATACGCAGTATTTT.

The genes are TRBV6-5 and TRBJ2-3; 8 positions match TRBD2. CDR1 and CDR2 from the germline V gene are MNHEY and SVGAGI. This CDR3 comprises 15 residues. The junction had 6 bases not matched to a gene; V was cut back by 6 bases and J by 1 base. CDR3 in amino acids: CASSQLRGGTDTQYF. For the CDR3, the DNA is TGTGCCAGCAGCCAGCTGCGGGGGGGCACAGATACGCAGTATTTT.